This is a list of T cell receptor beta chains from one sample in a study of graft-versus-host responses after intestinal transplantation. Libraries were prepared by immunoSEQ multiplex PCR; TCRdb keeps only in-frame clonotypes and omits some of them. The sample has approximately 12,000 clones, 70% to 85% seen once; the top ten hold over 4%. Material: ileum tissue, obtained 142 days after intestinal transplantation. These TCRs come from a human patient who received an intestinal transplant, so some T cells may come from the graft donor. Both conserved end residues are part of each CDR3. A D gene is named only where the DNA matches it firmly. Not every row has a clone size; where given, it reads once, few, many or a size class.

J	V	D	size	DNA	CDR3
TRBJ2-3	TRBV6-1	NA	once	TGTGCCAGCCGGGGTCTTAACACAGATACGCAGTATTTT	CASRGLNTDTQYF
TRBJ2-5	TRBV28	NA	NA	TGTGCCAGCAGGGAGGTCAGGCTGTGGACCCAGTACTTC	CASREVRLWTQYF
TRBJ1-6	TRBV4-3	NA	NA	TGCGCCAGCAGCCAAGCTCTTACCCTCGAGTCACCCCTCCACTTT	CASSQALTLESPLHF
TRBJ1-2	TRBV11-2	NA	NA	TGTGCCAGCAGCTACCGGACAGAAATCTATGGCTACACCTTC	CASSYRTEIYGYTF
TRBJ2-7	TRBV19	TRBD1	NA	TGTGCCAGTAGTATAAGTCAGGGGGCCTACGAGCAGTACTTC	CASSISQGAYEQYF
TRBJ2-3	TRBV4-1	TRBD2	few	TGCGCCAGCAGCGACACTAGCGGGGGCGGTGATACGCAGTATTTT	CASSDTSGGGDTQYF
TRBJ2-2	TRBV19	TRBD1	NA	TGTGCCAACGTCACAGGGGTAGGGAACACCGGGGAGCTGTTTTTT	CANVTGVGNTGELFF
TRBJ2-3	TRBV9	TRBD2	NA	TGTGCCAGCAGCGTAGGACTAGCGGGTTTGGGGCCAGGCACAGATACGCAGTATTTT	CASSVGLAGLGPGTDTQYF
TRBJ2-6	TRBV11-2	NA	NA	TGTGCCAGCAGCCGCAGATCCCAAGGGGCCAACGTCCTGACTTTC	CASSRRSQGANVLTF
TRBJ2-2	TRBV7-2	NA	NA	TGTGCCAGCAGCTTGTCTTTTGGGAGGAGGGGGGAGCTGTTTTTT	CASSLSFGRRGELFF
TRBJ1-3	TRBV4-3	NA	NA	TGCGCCAGCAGCCAAGATCTTGCAGGCAACACCATATATTTT	CASSQDLAGNTIYF
TRBJ2-1	TRBV7-9	TRBD1	NA	TGTGCCAGCAGCTCCCCGACAGGGGGCACGGACAATGAGCAGTTCTTC	CASSSPTGGTDNEQFF
TRBJ2-1	TRBV27	TRBD1	NA	TGTGCCAGCAGAACAGGGGGAAGCTACAATGAGCAGTTCTTC	CASRTGGSYNEQFF
TRBJ1-1	TRBV6-6	NA	NA	TGTGCCAGCAGTTACTCCTTGGAAGCTTTCTTT	CASSYSLEAFF
TRBJ1-6	TRBV27	TRBD1	NA	TGTGCCAGCAGTTCATACAGGGGTGGGTCACCCCTCCACTTT	CASSSYRGGSPLHF
TRBJ2-3	TRBV19	NA	once	TGTGCCAGTAGTGCCGGAGGGGCCCACACAGATACGCAGTATTTT	CASSAGGAHTDTQYF
TRBJ2-1	TRBV30	NA	NA	TGTGCCTGGAGTGATGAGAAGGGGGAGCAGTTCTTC	CAWSDEKGEQFF
TRBJ2-7	TRBV18	TRBD1	NA	TGTGCCAGCTCACCGGAGGACAGGGTCTTCTCCTACGAGCAGTACTTC	CASSPEDRVFSYEQYF
TRBJ1-5	TRBV5-5	TRBD1	NA	TGTGCCAGCAGCTTCGACAGGGCGGATCAGCCCCAGCATTTT	CASSFDRADQPQHF
TRBJ2-7	TRBV11-3	NA	NA	TGTGCCAGCGGCCGCGGGGGCTTCTACGAGCAGTACTTC	CASGRGGFYEQYF
TRBJ2-3	TRBV7-9	NA	NA	TGTGCCAGCAGCTTCGTTGCAGATACGCAGTATTTT	CASSFVADTQYF
TRBJ1-5	TRBV5-5	NA	NA	TGTGCCAGCAGCTTCAGTTACAGGGCCGAACAGCCCCAGCATTTT	CASSFSYRAEQPQHF
TRBJ2-2	TRBV7-2	NA	NA	TGTGCCAGCAGCTTAGGCCGGGGGGAGCTGTTTTTT	CASSLGRGELFF
TRBJ2-3	TRBV7-9	NA	NA	TGTGCCAGCAGCGACGGACCCAGCGGTACGCAGTATTTT	CASSDGPSGTQYF
TRBJ2-2	TRBV21-1	NA	NA	TGTGCCAGCAGCAAGGGACAGGGGGCCGGGGAGCTGTTTTTT	CASSKGQGAGELFF
TRBJ1-4	TRBV6-5	NA	NA	TGTGCCAGCAGCCCCCTCTCCTCGGGATGGGAAAAACTGTTTTTT	CASSPLSSGWEKLFF
TRBJ2-7	TRBV15	TRBD2	NA	TGTGCCACCAGCAGCGGACTAGCGGGTCCCTACGAGCAGTACTTC	CATSSGLAGPYEQYF
TRBJ2-7	TRBV18	TRBD1	NA	TGTGCCAGCTCACCAGAACAGGGGAAGGTACACGAGCAGTACTTC	CASSPEQGKVHEQYF